Below, 13 T cell receptor beta chains from the same sample are listed, as sequenced in a study of cytotoxic CD8 clonotypes in ibrutinib-treated CLL. This table comes from immunoSEQ multiplex PCR, and its TCRdb copy is limited to in-frame clones, with some not included. The sample has roughly 110,000 clones; about 50% are singletons. The sample in question was PBMCs, obtained after 24 months of ibrutinib treatment. These receptors were obtained from a human donor with chronic lymphocytic leukemia.

This clone was seen a handful of times. V and J are TRBV25-1 and TRBJ1-5; D not certain. The CDR3 is 14 amino acids. Germline-derived CDR1 and CDR2 are MGHDK and SYGVNS. V was cut by 3 bases and J by 5 bases, with 11 bases left in between. CDR3 region: CASSDVGNHQPQHF. The DNA of the CDR3 is TGTGCCAGCAGTGACGTGGGTAATCATCAGCCCCAGCATTTT.

V usage is TRBV6-1 and J usage is TRBJ1-3, with TRBD1 matching over 7 bases. CDR3 length: 15 residues. V lost 8 bases, J lost 0 bases, and 7 bases stayed unmatched. The germline CDR1 and CDR2 sequences are MNHNS and SASEGT. In DNA, the CDR3 is TGTGCCAGCCGTACAGGGGTTAGCTCTGGAAACACCATATATTTT. Its protein product is CASRTGVSSGNTIYF.

V gene TRBV19 combines with J gene TRBJ1-5, with D unclear. V lost 0 bases to trimming and J lost 4 bases, with 7 bases between them. There are 14 residues in the CDR3. Germline V gene sequence: CDR1 LNHDA, CDR2 SQIVND (reference sequence). CDR3 region: CASSIDIGNQPQHF. Written as DNA, the CDR3 is TGTGCCAGTAGTATAGATATCGGGAATCAGCCCCAGCATTTT.

CDR3 amino acids: CASSLSGGPSYEQYF. The CDR3 DNA follows: TGTGCCAGCAGTTTATCCGGGGGACCCTCCTACGAGCAGTACTTC. The chain employs TRBV27 and TRBJ2-7, with D possibly being TRBD2 (6 bases). CDR1 and CDR2 from the germline V gene are MNHEY and SMNVEV (reference sequence). This CDR3 has 15 residues. V dropped 0 bases and J dropped 0 bases, with 9 bases sitting between them.

The chain joins TRBV28 to TRBJ1-6; a possible D gene is TRBD1 (6 bases). Looked up from germline, CDR1 is MDHEN and CDR2 is SYDVKM. The CDR3 is made up of 15 amino acids. V was pared by 6 bases and J by 7 bases, with 16 bases between. In DNA form, the CDR3 reads TGTGCCAGCAGCCCCCCGCAGGGGATGAATTCACCCCTCCACTTT. Its translation is CASSPPQGMNSPLHF.

This clone was observed once. The chain recombines TRBV12-5 with TRBJ1-5; 10 bases map to TRBD1. Germline-derived CDR1 and CDR2 are LGHNT and FRNRAP. CDR3 length equals 16 residues. Unmatched junction bases numbered 12, after V lost 6 bases and J lost 7 bases. CDR3 DNA sequence: TGTGCTAGTGGCCTAACCGGGACAGGGGTTTACCAGCCCCAGCATTTT. Its translation: CASGLTGTGVYQPQHF.

The chain is built from TRBV5-1 and TRBJ2-5, with D possibly called TRBD1 or TRBD2 (5 bases each). V lost 4 bases to trimming and J lost 4 bases, with 14 bases between them. The germline CDR1 and CDR2 sequences are SGHRS and YFSETQ. This CDR3 is built from 14 residues. CDR3 bases: TGCGCCAGCAGCCCCGAGGGGTGGGTAGAGACCCAGTACTTC. It is translated as CASSPEGWVETQYF. Full variable domain (rest looked up from reference TRBV5-1 and TRBJ2-5): KAGVTQTPRYLIKTRGQQVTLSCSPISGHRSVSWYQQTPGQGLQFLFEYFSETQRNKGNFPGRFSGRQFSNSRSEMNVSTLELGDSALYLCASSPEGWVETQYFGPGTRLLVL.

The rearrangement uses TRBV6-5 and TRBJ1-2; 7 positions match TRBD1. V was clipped by 2 bases and J by 4 bases; unmatched bases: 4. The CDR3 runs 14 residues. The germline V gene has CDR1 MNHEY and CDR2 SVGAGI. The CDR3 here is CASSYRPGGYGYTF. In DNA, the CDR3 is TGTGCCAGCAGTTACCGGCCAGGGGGCTATGGCTACACCTTC.

With respect to this clone: Additional DNA sequences in this sample encode the identical CDR3. The V gene is TRBV2, the J gene TRBJ2-3, with D uncertain. The germline CDR1 and CDR2 sequences are SNHLY and FYNNEI. Trimming stripped 6 bases from V and 0 bases from J, with 4 bases between. The CDR3 spans 12 residues. The DNA of the CDR3 is TGTGCCAGCAGCGGGAGCACAGATACGCAGTATTTT. It encodes CASSGSTDTQYF.

The gene calls are TRBV5-1 and TRBJ2-7, with 8 positions matching TRBD2. Per germline, CDR1 SGHRS and CDR2 YFSETQ. V lost 4 bases and J lost 2; bases outside the gene matches: 8. CDR3 length: 15 amino acids. CDR3 sequence: CASSPGGGSTYEQYF. The CDR3 bases are TGCGCCAGCAGCCCGGGCGGGGGGAGCACCTACGAGCAGTACTTC. The full variable domain, in which reference TRBV5-1 and TRBJ2-7 provide the parts outside the CDR3, is KAGVTQTPRYLIKTRGQQVTLSCSPISGHRSVSWYQQTPGQGLQFLFEYFSETQRNKGNFPGRFSGRQFSNSRSEMNVSTLELGDSALYLCASSPGGGSTYEQYFGPGTRLTVT.

The chain couples TRBV5-4 to TRBJ1-2; perhaps TRBD1 as D (5 bases). V lost 0 bases and J lost 0, with 9 bases in between. CDR1 is SGHNT and CDR2 is YYREEE in the germline V gene (reference sequence). The CDR3 totals 15 residues. As DNA, the CDR3 is TGTGCCAGCAGCTTGGACAGGTTAGCTAACTATGGCTACACCTTC. Encoded protein: CASSLDRLANYGYTF.

This clone is categorized as medium-sized (0.01 to 0.1%). This sequence joins TRBV5-1 and TRBJ1-1; D remains unclear. This CDR3 contains 13 residues. The V gene lost 0 bases and the J gene lost 1 base, with 4 bases spanning the gap. CDR1 and CDR2 from the germline V gene are SGHRS and YFSETQ. In nucleotides, the CDR3 is TGCGCCAGCAGCTTGGACCCGAACACTGAAGCTTTCTTT. Amino acid sequence: CASSLDPNTEAFF. Based on the CDR3 plus reference TRBV5-1 and TRBJ1-1, the full variable domain is KAGVTQTPRYLIKTRGQQVTLSCSPISGHRSVSWYQQTPGQGLQFLFEYFSETQRNKGNFPGRFSGRQFSNSRSEMNVSTLELGDSALYLCASSLDPNTEAFFGQGTRLTVV.

The chain combines TRBV9 with TRBJ1-3; tentatively, D is TRBD1 (5 bases). The CDR3 is made up of 16 amino acids. Per germline, CDR1 SGDLS and CDR2 YYNGEE. Trimming removed 0 bases from V and 2 bases from J, with 12 bases in between. The CDR3 coding sequence is TGTGCCAGCAGCGTAGATTTGACAGTTACTGGAAACACCATATATTTT. Amino acids: CASSVDLTVTGNTIYF.